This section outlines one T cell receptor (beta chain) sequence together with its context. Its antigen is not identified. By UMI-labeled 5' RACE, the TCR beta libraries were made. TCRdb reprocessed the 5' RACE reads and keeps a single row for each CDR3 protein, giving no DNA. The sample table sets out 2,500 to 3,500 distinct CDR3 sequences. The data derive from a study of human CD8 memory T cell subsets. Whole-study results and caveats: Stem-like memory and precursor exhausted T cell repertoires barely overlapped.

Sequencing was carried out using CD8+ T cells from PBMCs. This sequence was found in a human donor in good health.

CDR3 sequence: CASSEGTIQETQYF. V gene TRBV2 combines with J gene TRBJ2-5; without DNA, the TCRdb call of TRBD1 cannot be checked. The CDR3 consists of 14 residues. The V gene's germline CDR1 is SNHLY and CDR2 FYNNEI.